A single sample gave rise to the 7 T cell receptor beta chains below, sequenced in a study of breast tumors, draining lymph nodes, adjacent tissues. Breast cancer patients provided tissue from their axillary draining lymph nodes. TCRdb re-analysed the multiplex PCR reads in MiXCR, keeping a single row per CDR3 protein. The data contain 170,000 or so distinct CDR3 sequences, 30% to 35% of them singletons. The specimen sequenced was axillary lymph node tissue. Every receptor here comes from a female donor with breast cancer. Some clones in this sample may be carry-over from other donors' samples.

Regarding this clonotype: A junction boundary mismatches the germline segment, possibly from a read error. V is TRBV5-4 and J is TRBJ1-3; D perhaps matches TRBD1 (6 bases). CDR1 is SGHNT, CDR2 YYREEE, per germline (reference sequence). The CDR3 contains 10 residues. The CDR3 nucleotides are TGTGCCAGCAGCTTGATGAGGGGGGAATTC. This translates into CASSLMRGEF.

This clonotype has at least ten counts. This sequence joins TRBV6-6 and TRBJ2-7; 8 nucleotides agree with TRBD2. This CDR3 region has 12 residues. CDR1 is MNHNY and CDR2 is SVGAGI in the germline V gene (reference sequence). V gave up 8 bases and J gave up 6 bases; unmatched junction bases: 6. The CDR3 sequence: CASSIREGEQYF. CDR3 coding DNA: TGTGCCAGCTCCATTCGGGAGGGCGAGCAGTACTTC.

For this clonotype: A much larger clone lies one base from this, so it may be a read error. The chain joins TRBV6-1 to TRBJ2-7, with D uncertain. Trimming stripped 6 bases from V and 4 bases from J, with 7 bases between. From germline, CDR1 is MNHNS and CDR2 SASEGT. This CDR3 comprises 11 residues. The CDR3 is CASRPAYEQYF. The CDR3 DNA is TGTGCCAGCAGGCCAGCATACGAGCAGTACTTC.

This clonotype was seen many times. CDR3 in DNA: TGTGCCAGCACCTGGACCACGGAGGCCCAGTACTTC. Translated, it gives CASTWTTEAQYF. V is TRBV12-3 or TRBV12-4 and J is TRBJ2-5; possibly TRBD2 for D (5 bases). This CDR3 is 12 amino acids long. V dropped 7 bases and J dropped 9 bases, with 15 bases sitting between them.

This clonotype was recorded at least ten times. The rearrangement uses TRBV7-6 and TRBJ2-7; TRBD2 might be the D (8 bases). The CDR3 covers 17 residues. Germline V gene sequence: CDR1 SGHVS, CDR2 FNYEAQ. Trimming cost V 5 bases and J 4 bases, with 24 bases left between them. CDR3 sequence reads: CASSPPGGTREQYEQYF. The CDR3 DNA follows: TGTGCCAGCAGCCCCCCAGGGGGGACTAGGGAGCAATACGAGCAGTACTTC. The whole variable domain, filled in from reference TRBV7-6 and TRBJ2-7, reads GAGVSQSPRYKVTKRGQDVALRCDPISGHVSLYWYRQALGQGPEFLTYFNYEAQQDKSGLPNDRFSAERPEGSISTLTIQRTEQRDSAMYRCASSPPGGTREQYEQYFGPGTRLTVT.

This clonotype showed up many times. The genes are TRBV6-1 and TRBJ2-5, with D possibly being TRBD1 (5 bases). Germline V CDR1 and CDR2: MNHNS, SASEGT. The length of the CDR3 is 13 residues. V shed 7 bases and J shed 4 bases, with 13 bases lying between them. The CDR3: CASTGYRPETQYF. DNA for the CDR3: TGTGCCAGCACCGGGTACAGGCCAGAGACCCAGTACTTC.

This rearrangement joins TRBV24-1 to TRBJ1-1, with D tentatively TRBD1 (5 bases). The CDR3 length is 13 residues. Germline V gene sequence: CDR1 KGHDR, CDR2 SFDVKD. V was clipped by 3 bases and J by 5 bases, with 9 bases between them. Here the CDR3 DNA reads TGTGCCACCAGTGATGCAGGGAGGACTGAAGCTTTCTTT. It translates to CATSDAGRTEAFF.